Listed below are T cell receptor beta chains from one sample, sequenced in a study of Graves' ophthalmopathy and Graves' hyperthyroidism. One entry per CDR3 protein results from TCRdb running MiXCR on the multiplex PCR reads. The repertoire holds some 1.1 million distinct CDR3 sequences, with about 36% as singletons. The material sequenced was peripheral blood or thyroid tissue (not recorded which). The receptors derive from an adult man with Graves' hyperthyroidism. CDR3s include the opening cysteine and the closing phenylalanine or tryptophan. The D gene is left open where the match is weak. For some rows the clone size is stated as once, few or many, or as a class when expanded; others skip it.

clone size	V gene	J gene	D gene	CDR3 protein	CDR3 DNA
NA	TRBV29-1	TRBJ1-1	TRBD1	CSVSDRVAEAFF	TGCAGCGTCTCGGACAGGGTTGCTGAAGCTTTCTTT
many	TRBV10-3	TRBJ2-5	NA	CAIKKGTDEETQYF	TGTGCCATCAAGAAAGGGACCGACGAAGAGACCCAGTACTTC
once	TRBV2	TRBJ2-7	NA	CASSGPTHEQYF	TGTGCCAGCAGCGGACCTACTCACGAGCAGTACTTC
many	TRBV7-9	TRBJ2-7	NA	CASSFRADETYEQYF	TGTGCCAGCAGCTTTCGGGCAGACGAGACCTACGAGCAGTACTTC
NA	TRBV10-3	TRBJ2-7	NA	CAISGAGTSYEQYF	TGTGCCATCAGTGGGGCAGGAACCTCCTACGAGCAGTACTTC
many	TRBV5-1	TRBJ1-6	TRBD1	CASSIDRARPLHF	TGCGCCAGCAGCATCGACAGGGCGCGGCCCCTCCACTTT
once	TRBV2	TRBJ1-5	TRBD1	CASSLGQACSNQPQHF	TGTGCCAGCAGCTTAGGACAGGCTTGTAGCAATCAGCCCCAGCATTTT
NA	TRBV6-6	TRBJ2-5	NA	CASSWAEIQETQYF	TGTGCCAGCAGTTGGGCGGAGATCCAAGAGACCCAGTACTTC
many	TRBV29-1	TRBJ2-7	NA	CSVEDAGLPGYEQYF	TGCAGCGTTGAAGACGCAGGCCTCCCCGGCTACGAGCAGTACTTC
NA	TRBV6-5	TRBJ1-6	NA	CASSYSVAPGTNSPLHF	TGTGCCAGCAGTTACTCCGTCGCGCCGGGGACTAATTCACCCCTCCACTTT
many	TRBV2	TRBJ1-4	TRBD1	CASSELITGGEKLFF	TGTGCCAGCAGTGAATTGATTACAGGGGGCGAAAAACTGTTTTTT
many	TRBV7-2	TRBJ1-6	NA	CASSSPVVGASPLHF	TGTGCCAGCAGCTCTCCAGTCGTGGGGGCTTCACCCCTCCACTTT
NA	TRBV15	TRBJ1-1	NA	CATAKKGTEAFF	TGTGCCACCGCTAAGAAAGGGACTGAAGCTTTCTTT
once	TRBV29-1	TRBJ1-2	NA	CSVKPLGGGYNYGYTF	TGCAGCGTCAAGCCACTGGGGGGGGGCTACAACTATGGCTACACCTTC
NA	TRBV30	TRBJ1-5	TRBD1	CAWRDRGNQPQHF	TGTGCCTGGAGGGACAGGGGCAATCAGCCCCAGCATTTT
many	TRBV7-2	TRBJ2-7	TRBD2	CASSQLAGVLEQYF	TGTGCCAGCAGCCAGCTAGCGGGAGTACTCGAGCAGTACTTC
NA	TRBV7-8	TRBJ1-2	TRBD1	CASRSGTGLRGYTF	TGTGCCAGCAGGTCTGGGACAGGGCTGAGGGGCTACACCTTC
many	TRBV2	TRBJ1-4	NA	CASGTGQRNEKLFF	TGTGCCAGCGGCACTGGACAGCGGAATGAAAAACTGTTTTTT
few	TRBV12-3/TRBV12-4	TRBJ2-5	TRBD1	CASSASDRDQETQYF	TGTGCCAGCAGTGCCTCTGACAGGGACCAAGAGACCCAGTACTTC
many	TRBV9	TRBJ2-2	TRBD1	CASSAGQGAGELFF	TGTGCCAGCAGCGCGGGACAGGGGGCCGGGGAGCTGTTTTTT
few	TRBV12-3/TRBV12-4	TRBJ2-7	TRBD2	CASSLGRGGDEQYF	TGTGCCAGCAGTTTAGGTCGGGGGGGTGACGAGCAGTACTTC
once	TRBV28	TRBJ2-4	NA	CASSLRGENIQYF	TGTGCCAGCAGTTTAAGGGGGGAGAACATTCAGTACTTC
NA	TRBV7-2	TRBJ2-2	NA	CASSFTGMILRELFF	TGTGCCAGCAGTTTCACAGGGATGATTCTACGGGAGCTGTTTTTT
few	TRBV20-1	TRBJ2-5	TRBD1	CSASPGQEQETQYF	TGCAGTGCTAGTCCAGGACAGGAACAAGAGACCCAGTACTTC
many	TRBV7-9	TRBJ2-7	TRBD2	CASSLGALAGAHEQYF	TGTGCCAGCAGCCTCGGAGCCCTAGCGGGAGCCCACGAGCAGTACTTC
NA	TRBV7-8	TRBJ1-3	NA	CASSLLTGTGGNTIYF	TGTGCCAGCAGCTTACTAACCGGGACGGGTGGAAACACCATATATTTT
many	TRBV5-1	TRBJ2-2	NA	CASSSVMGELFF	TGCGCCAGCAGCTCAGTAATGGGGGAGCTGTTTTTT
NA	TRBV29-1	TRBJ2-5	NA	CSARRSGAGETQYF	TGCAGCGCCCGCCGGTCCGGGGCAGGAGAGACCCAGTACTTC
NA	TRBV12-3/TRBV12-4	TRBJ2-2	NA	CASSLFSSNTGELFF	TGTGCCAGCAGTTTATTTTCCAGTAACACCGGGGAGCTGTTTTTT
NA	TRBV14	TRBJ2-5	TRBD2	CASSPPGLAGAVETQYF	TGTGCCAGCAGCCCCCCGGGACTAGCGGGAGCTGTAGAGACCCAGTACTTC
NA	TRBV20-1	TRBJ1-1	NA	CSLRGSNTEAFF	TGCAGTCTTAGGGGCTCGAACACTGAAGCTTTCTTT
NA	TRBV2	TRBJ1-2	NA	CASSDRGGGGYTF	TGTGCCAGCAGTGATCGGGGGGGCGGTGGCTACACCTTC
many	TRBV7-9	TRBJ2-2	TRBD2	CASNTGGVLYGGELFF	TGTGCCAGCAACACGGGGGGAGTACTGTATGGCGGGGAGCTGTTTTTT
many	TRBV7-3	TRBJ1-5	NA	CASSLDSDQPQHF	TGTGCCAGCAGCCTGGACAGTGATCAGCCCCAGCATTTT
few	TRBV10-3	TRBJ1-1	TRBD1	CAISLNRGDTEAFF	TGTGCCATCAGCTTGAACAGGGGGGACACTGAAGCTTTCTTT
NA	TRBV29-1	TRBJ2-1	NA	CSVEFRYNEQFF	TGCAGCGTTGAGTTTCGCTACAATGAGCAGTTCTTC
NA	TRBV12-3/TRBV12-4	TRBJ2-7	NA	CASSLGTYSYGQYF	TGTGCCAGCAGTTTAGGGACCTACTCCTACGGGCAGTACTTC
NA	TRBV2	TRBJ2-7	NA	CASSYLTEYEQYF	TGTGCCAGCAGTTATTTGACAGAGTACGAGCAGTACTTC